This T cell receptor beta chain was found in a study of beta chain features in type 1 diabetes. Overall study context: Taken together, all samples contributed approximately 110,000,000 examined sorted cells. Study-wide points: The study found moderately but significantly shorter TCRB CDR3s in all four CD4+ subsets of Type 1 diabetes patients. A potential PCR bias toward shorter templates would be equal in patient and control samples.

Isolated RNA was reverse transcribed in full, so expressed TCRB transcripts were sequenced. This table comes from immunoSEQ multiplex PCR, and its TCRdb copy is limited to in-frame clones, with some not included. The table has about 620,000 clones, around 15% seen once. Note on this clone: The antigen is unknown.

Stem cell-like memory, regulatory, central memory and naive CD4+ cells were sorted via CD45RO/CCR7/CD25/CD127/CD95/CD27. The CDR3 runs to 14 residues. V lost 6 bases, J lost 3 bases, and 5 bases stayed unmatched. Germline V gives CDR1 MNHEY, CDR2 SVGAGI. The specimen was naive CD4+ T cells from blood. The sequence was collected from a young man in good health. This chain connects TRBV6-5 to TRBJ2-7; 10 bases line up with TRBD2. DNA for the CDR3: TGTGCCAGCAGCCAAAGCGGGAGGGTCTACGAGCAGTACTTC. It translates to CASSQSGRVYEQYF.